The present entry profiles one TCR beta chain with its context. The data are from a study of blood T cell repertoires in COVID-19. The germline V and J ends were trimmed by 2 bases and 5 bases, with 9 bases remaining between them. This CDR3 contains 13 residues. Clones were sequenced by immunoSEQ multiplex PCR, and TCRdb holds only the in-frame ones, with some missing. The data hold tens of thousands of clones, with under 85% observed a single time. Enrolled during active infection, Seattle patients were then followed longitudinally. The J gene is TRBJ2-5, the V gene TRBV12-3 or TRBV12-4; the D is unclear. Sequenced: peripheral blood. This TCR was sampled from a man in his sixties with COVID-19, enrolled during active disease. For the CDR3, the DNA is TGTGCCAGCAGTTTATCCCCAGTTGAGACCCAGTACTTC. Its translation is CASSLSPVETQYF.